This TCR beta chain was found in a study of blood T cell repertoires in COVID-19. Per the original data handling: Amplification of reference gene primers was used by the study to estimate nucleated cell counts. Here immunoSEQ multiplex PCR was the method, and the copy in TCRdb shows in-frame clones only, minus some. That table is the source of V, J and clone size, and D and trimming were worked out from the DNA. This sample has 150,000 to 200,000 clones, with 80% found just once. Enrolled through a virtual design, the participants were between about 18 and 100 years of age and came from some 26 US areas. Donors were grouped by their self-reported clinical history. Cohort 3 recovery required two negative PCRs, clearance, or symptom resolution. The sequence came from a woman in her sixties who had recovered from COVID-19. The sequencing input was PBMCs or T cells enriched from blood (not recorded which).

CDR3 residues: CASRIDRDGYTF. CDR3 DNA: TGCGCCAGCAGGATTGACAGAGATGGCTACACCTTC. J is TRBJ1-2 and V is TRBV5-1; possible D gene TRBD1, 5 bases. Germline V gene lookup returns CDR1 SGHRS and CDR2 YFSETQ. The V end lost 5 bases, the J end lost 6 bases, and 11 bases lay between the germline ends. The CDR3 sequence is 12 residues long.